Listed here are 10 T cell receptor beta chains from one sample, sequenced in a study of shared clonotypes between healthy human individuals. Generated by immunoSEQ multiplex PCR, the TCRdb table keeps only in-frame clones and is missing some. The table records 2 million to 2.5 million clones, around 95% of them present only once. The sequencing input was naive CD4+ T cells sorted from blood. Described subset: CD45RA+ positively selected. The receptors were sampled from a man between 18 and 35 years old in good health.

This clone was seen a few times. The chain couples TRBV2 to TRBJ1-1; 7 bases map to TRBD1. J was trimmed by 1 base and V by 6 bases; bases with no gene match: 2. This CDR3 is built from 13 residues. The germline gives CDR1 SNHLY, CDR2 FYNNEI. The CDR3 DNA follows: TGTGCCAGCAGGAACAGGGGGAACACTGAAGCTTTCTTT. It encodes CASRNRGNTEAFF.

The gene calls are TRBV18 and TRBJ2-3; tentatively, D is TRBD1 or TRBD2 (6 bases each). The CDR3 consists of 15 residues. V shed 2 bases and J shed 2 bases, with 11 bases lying between them. Germline CDR1 reads KGHSH; CDR2 reads LQKENI. Here the CDR3 reads CASSPRGADTDTQYF. The CDR3 bases are TGTGCCAGCTCACCAAGGGGGGCTGACACAGATACGCAGTATTTT.

The rearrangement uses TRBV9 and TRBJ1-4; a possible D gene is TRBD1 (6 bases). Germline values: CDR1 SGDLS, CDR2 YYNGEE. CDR3 length: 14 amino acids. V was shortened by 4 bases and J by 5 bases, with 12 bases between the two germline ends. The CDR3 sequence: CASSLQGVNEKLFF. In DNA, the CDR3 is TGTGCCAGCAGCCTACAGGGTGTGAATGAAAAACTGTTTTTT.

This chain joins TRBV5-1 and TRBJ1-3; TRBD1 is a possible D gene (5 bases). In germline, CDR1 is SGHRS, CDR2 YFSETQ. The CDR3 loop spans 13 amino acids. Trimming took off 3 bases at V and 6 bases at J, with 10 bases between the two ends. CDR3: CASSSGGENTIYF. The CDR3 nucleotides are TGCGCCAGCAGCTCCGGGGGAGAAAACACCATATATTTT.

This chain joins TRBV5-1 and TRBJ2-2, with D possibly being TRBD1 (6 bases). V lost 0 bases and J 5 bases, leaving 23 bases between the germline ends. This CDR3 region has 19 residues. CDR1 and CDR2 (germline): SGHRS, YFSETQ. The CDR3 nucleotides read TGCGCCAGCAGCTTGGGAGGCTCCACAGGGATTCGTGGTACCGGGGAGCTGTTTTTT. Protein: CASSLGGSTGIRGTGELFF.

This clone appeared a single time. V gene TRBV7-2 combines with J gene TRBJ2-7; the D is unclear. Per germline, CDR1 SGHTA and CDR2 FQGNSA. The CDR3 consists of 15 residues. V was pared by 3 bases and J by 3 bases, with 15 bases between. This chain's CDR3 is CASSLTVTPGYEQYF. CDR3 DNA: TGTGCCAGCAGCTTGACGGTGACCCCGGGCTACGAGCAGTACTTC. Based on the CDR3 plus reference TRBV7-2 and TRBJ2-7, the full variable domain is GAGVSQSPSNKVTEKGKDVELRCDPISGHTALYWYRQSLGQGLEFLIYFQGNSAPDKSGLPSDRFSAERTGGSVSTLTIQRTQQEDSAVYLCASSLTVTPGYEQYFGPGTRLTVT.

CDR3 region: CASSLRDSNSPLHF. Written as DNA, the CDR3 is TGTGCCAGCAGTCTCCGGGACAGTAATTCACCCCTCCACTTT. The chain links TRBV25-1 to TRBJ1-6; TRBD1 agrees at 7 bases. The CDR3 has 14 amino acids. The germline V gene has CDR1 MGHDK and CDR2 SYGVNS. Trimming took 5 bases from V and 6 from J; bases not matched to a gene: 4.

This sequence joins TRBV7-6 and TRBJ1-4, with no clear D. The CDR3 consists of 14 residues. Germline V gives CDR1 SGHVS, CDR2 FNYEAQ. Trimming took 0 bases from V and 5 from J, leaving 7 bases between them. DNA of the CDR3: TGTGCCAGCAGCTTAGCGGCCCAGAATGAAAAACTGTTTTTT. It codes for CASSLAAQNEKLFF.

The V and J genes are TRBV19 and TRBJ1-2; maybe TRBD1 (6 bases). V lost 7 bases and J lost 2, with 14 bases in between. The CDR3 is 14 amino acids. Germline V gene lookup returns CDR1 LNHDA and CDR2 SQIVND (reference sequence). The CDR3 is CASNPADRNYGYTF. CDR3 DNA: TGTGCCAGTAATCCCGCAGACAGGAACTATGGCTACACCTTC.

The chain recombines TRBV19 with TRBJ2-2; 8 bases line up with TRBD2. The V segment lost 3 bases and the J segment 6 bases; nucleotides outside the gene matches: 6. The CDR3 contains 15 residues. CDR1 and CDR2 (germline): LNHDA, SQIVND (reference sequence). The CDR3 DNA follows: TGTGCCAGTAGTATGGGACTAGTCAGCGCCGGGGAGCTGTTTTTT. This translates into CASSMGLVSAGELFF.